Each of the 8 T cell receptor beta chains below was sequenced from the same sample in a study of response to subunit inactivated influenza vaccine. TCRdb called the RT-PCR reads again in MiXCR, with one record for every CDR3 protein. The table shows 450,000 to 700,000 distinct CDR3 sequences, with around 15% occurring only once. The starting material was PBMCs from blood, obtained roughly 12 days after vaccination. These receptors came from a man in his fifties who received an inactivated influenza vaccine.

The V gene is TRBV3-1, the J gene TRBJ2-1; perhaps D is TRBD1 or TRBD2 (5 bases each). Gene TRBJ2-7 matches the end of the DNA better, so the J call may be wrong. CDR3 length: 15 amino acids. Germline CDR1 and CDR2: LGHDT and YNNKEL (reference sequence). CDR3 bases: TGTGCCAGCAGCCACCCTCTAGGGACGGTCAATGAGCAGTACTTC. Translating it yields CASSHPLGTVNEQYF.

This clonotype turned up a few times. The V call is TRBV7-2, the J call TRBJ2-3, with D possibly matching TRBD2 (6 bases). V was cut by 5 bases and J by 0 bases, with 15 bases left in between. CDR3 length: 16 residues. Germline CDR1 reads SGHTA; CDR2 reads FQGNSA. DNA for the CDR3: TGTGCCAGCAGCCCCGGACTCGGAGGGAGCACAGATACGCAGTATTTT. Translation gives CASSPGLGGSTDTQYF.

The chain recombines TRBV27 with TRBJ2-3; 8 bases fit TRBD1. V shed 7 bases, J shed 4 bases, and the junction held 7 bases outside the gene matches. The V gene's germline CDR1 is MNHEY and CDR2 SMNVEV (reference sequence). The CDR3 runs to 14 residues. CDR3 bases: TGTGCCAGCACAAGGACAGGGTCCGCAGATACGCAGTATTTT. Protein product: CASTRTGSADTQYF.

This chain links TRBV9 with TRBJ2-7; TRBD2 agrees at 10 bases. Germline values: CDR1 SGDLS, CDR2 YYNGEE. V trimming: 0 bases; J trimming: 3 bases; junction bases outside the gene matches: 6. The CDR3 length is 16 residues. CDR3 protein: CASSVEAGGPVYEQYF. The CDR3 region has the DNA TGTGCCAGCAGCGTAGAAGCGGGAGGGCCTGTCTACGAGCAGTACTTC.

The V and J genes are TRBV29-1 and TRBJ2-1; 16 bases are shared with TRBD2. CDR1 is SQVTM and CDR2 is ANQGSEA in the germline V gene. The V and J ends lost 3 bases and 7 bases, in that order; junction bases with no gene match: 6. The CDR3 has 16 residues. The CDR3 DNA sequence: TGCAGCGTTGAGGGGGGACTAGCGGGAGGGTATAATGAGCAGTTCTTC. Translating it yields CSVEGGLAGGYNEQFF.

The chain joins TRBV24-1 to TRBJ2-7; 10 bases match TRBD1. The length of the CDR3 is 16 residues. After removal of 5 bases from V and 3 bases from J, the junction contained 9 bases not matched to a gene. Germline V CDR1 and CDR2: KGHDR, SFDVKD. In DNA, the CDR3 is TGTGCCACCAGTGCCCCAGGGGACAGGGGATACTACGAGCAGTACTTC. It encodes CATSAPGDRGYYEQYF.

This clonotype was seen a few times. The CDR3 region has the DNA TGTGCCAGCAGTTCCATAACCTGGGAGGACACTGAAGCTTTCTTT. Protein: CASSSITWEDTEAFF. V and J are TRBV28 and TRBJ1-1; D is undetermined. The germline gives CDR1 MDHEN, CDR2 SYDVKM. V lost 4 bases, J lost 3 bases, and 15 bases lay in between. The CDR3 length is 15 residues.

This chain connects TRBV12-3 or TRBV12-4 to TRBJ2-2; tentatively, D is TRBD2 (6 bases). The CDR3 is 15 residues long. Trimming left V 7 bases short and J 5 bases short, with 17 bases between. CDR3: CASTIRRAGTGELFF. The DNA of the CDR3 is TGTGCCAGCACCATCCGGAGGGCCGGGACCGGGGAGCTGTTTTTT.